A selection of T cell receptor beta chains follows, all from one sample in a study of blood T cell repertoires in COVID-19. Repertoires were generated with immunoSEQ multiplex PCR, while TCRdb's copy carries only in-frame clones and drops some. Among 100,000 to 150,000 clones listed, about 85% were seen once. The sequenced sample was peripheral blood. The source is a man older than 75 with active or convalescent COVID-19. CDR3s include the opening cysteine and the closing phenylalanine or tryptophan. The D gene is left open where the match is weak. Clone size is shown for a subset of rows, as once, few, many or a class of expanded clone.

v_call clone_size cdr3_length d_call cdr3_aa
TRBV4-1 . 15 TRBD1 CASSPPGRGGNTIYF
TRBV18 . 13 TRBD1 CASSNRGSYEQYF
TRBV9 . 14 . CASSVEGRGTEAFF
TRBV7-3 . 15 . CASSRTAGSSYEQYF
TRBV7-2 . 15 . CASSLDHRTQETQYF
TRBV30 . 13 . CAWSYRGSYGYTF
TRBV30 . 13 . CAWSWGGAEKLFF
TRBV7-9 . 15 . CASSRNTGLNTEAFF
TRBV6-5 . 14 . CASTEGHPQETQYF
TRBV18 . 15 TRBD1 CASSPLTGPQETQYF
TRBV18 . 15 . CASSFRWEVTGELFF
TRBV6-1 . 16 TRBD1 CASSEKLGRGREKLFF
TRBV7-2 once 16 TRBD2 CASSLDPSGKGYEQYF
TRBV28 once 15 . CASSGSGTTNEKLFF
TRBV5-8 . 16 . CASSFALASYYNEQFF
TRBV30 once 17 TRBD1 CAWSPSRGPYSNQPQHF
TRBV15 . 16 . CATSTWRGPTPGVRYF
TRBV9 . 14 TRBD1 CASTGTGTGNTIYF
TRBV20-1 . 15 . CSASTGSPLDTEAFF
TRBV18 . 13 TRBD1 CASSTGGGQPQHF
TRBV5-1 . 14 . CATSRRGSQETQYF
TRBV2 few 14 . CASGTSTDTGELFF
TRBV29-1 . 13 TRBD2 CSVHRGSGYEQYF
TRBV6-5 . 13 TRBD1 CASSDRGGEKLFF
TRBV10-3 . 13 . CAISDVVNTEAFF
TRBV5-1 . 16 TRBD1 CASSPDPRDSYNEQFF
TRBV5-1 . 17 . CASSLDRGPGQGNTIYF
TRBV12-3/TRBV12-4 . 11 . CASSLLDEQYF
TRBV3-1/TRBV3-2 . 12 TRBD1 CASGTGSQPQHF
TRBV7-3 . 16 TRBD1 CASSAQTGALYNEQFF
TRBV5-1 . 14 TRBD1 CASSFGTDQETQYF
TRBV7-7 . 15 TRBD2 CASSLGTSDAETQYF
TRBV3-1/TRBV3-2 . 15 . CASSQGVRANTEAFF
TRBV7-9 once 17 . CASSLGDLRRGNYGYTF
TRBV11-2 . 14 TRBD2 CASSPGTSMETQYF
TRBV11-2 . 16 TRBD2 CASTRPGGSSSYEQYF
TRBV7-2 . 15 TRBD1 CASSGRTGRNQPQHF
TRBV12-3/TRBV12-4 . 13 . CASSQTPGDGYTF
TRBV27 . 20 TRBD2 CASSLTGQGSGRVSYNEQFF
TRBV5-1 once 17 . CASSLGEISSGANVLTF